The clone carrying this T cell receptor (beta chain) was counted a few times. The antigen is undetermined. The entry originates in a study of blood T cells in healthy people across ages. Findings of the study overall: Aged donors had fewer naive CD4+ cells and lower diversity than long-lived donors.

This CDR3 region has 15 residues. J gave up 7 bases and V 1 base, and 8 bases lay outside the gene matches. Alongside a J-beta primer mix, a sample-barcoded 5' primer served in a second PCR lasting about 7 to 11 cycles. One entry per CDR3 protein, called by TCRdb with MiXCR from the 5' RACE reads. The sample lists about 930,000 distinct CDR3 sequences; around 29% were seen once. The sample was also reused in another study, on T cells of mothers and their children. That work adds: Three healthy Caucasian mothers and their six children were the donors.

The rearrangement uses TRBV12-3 or TRBV12-4 and TRBJ2-7, with 9 bases that match TRBD1. This sequence originates from a woman between 40 and 55 years old in good health. The sample taken for sequencing was blood. CDR3 residues: CASSLGGTGLGEQYF. As DNA, the CDR3 is TGTGCCAGCAGTTTAGGCGGGACAGGGTTGGGAGAGCAGTACTTC.